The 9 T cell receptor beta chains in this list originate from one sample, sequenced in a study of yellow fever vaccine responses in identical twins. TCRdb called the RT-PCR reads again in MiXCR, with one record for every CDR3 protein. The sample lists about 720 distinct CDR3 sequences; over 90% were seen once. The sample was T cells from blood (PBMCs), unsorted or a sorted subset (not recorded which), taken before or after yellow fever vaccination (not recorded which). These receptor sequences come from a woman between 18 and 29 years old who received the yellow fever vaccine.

The CDR3 loop is CASSLPRQGSTDTQYF. The CDR3 nucleotides read TGTGCCAGCAGTTTACCAAGACAGGGAAGCACAGATACGCAGTATTTT. The chain carries TRBV28 and TRBJ2-3, with TRBD1 matching over 7 bases. V shed 2 bases and J 0 bases; nucleotides not matched to a gene: 5. In germline, CDR1 is MDHEN, CDR2 SYDVKM. CDR3 length: 16 amino acids. Full variable domain (remainder filled in from reference TRBV28 and TRBJ2-3): DVKVTQSSRYLVKRTGEKVFLECVQDMDHENMFWYRQDPGLGLRLIYFSYDVKMKEKGDIPEGYSVSREKKERFSLILESASTNQTSMYLCASSLPRQGSTDTQYFGPGTRLTVL.

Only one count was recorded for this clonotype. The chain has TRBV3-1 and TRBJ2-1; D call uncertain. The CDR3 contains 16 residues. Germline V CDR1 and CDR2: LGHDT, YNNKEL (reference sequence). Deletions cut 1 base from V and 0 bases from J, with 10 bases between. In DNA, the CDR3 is TGTGCCAGCAGCCAAGGTTACGGTAGCTCCTACAATGAGCAGTTCTTC. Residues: CASSQGYGSSYNEQFF.

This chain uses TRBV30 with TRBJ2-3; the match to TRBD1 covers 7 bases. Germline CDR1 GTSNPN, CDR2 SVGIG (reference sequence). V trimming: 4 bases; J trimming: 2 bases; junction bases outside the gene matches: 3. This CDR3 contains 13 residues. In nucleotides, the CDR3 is TGTGCCTGGACGACAGGGAACACAGATACGCAGTATTTT. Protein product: CAWTTGNTDTQYF.

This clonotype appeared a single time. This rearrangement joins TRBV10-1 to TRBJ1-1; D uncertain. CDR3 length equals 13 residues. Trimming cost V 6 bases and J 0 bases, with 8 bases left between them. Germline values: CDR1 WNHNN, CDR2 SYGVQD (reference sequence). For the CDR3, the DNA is TGCGCCAGCAGCCCGAAGATGAACACTGAAGCTTTCTTT. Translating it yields CASSPKMNTEAFF.

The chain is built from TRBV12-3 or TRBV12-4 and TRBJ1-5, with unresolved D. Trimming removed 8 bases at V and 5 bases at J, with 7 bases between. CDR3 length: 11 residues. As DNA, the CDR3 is TGTGCCAGCGGCCCTTATCAGCCCCAGCATTTT. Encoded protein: CASGPYQPQHF.

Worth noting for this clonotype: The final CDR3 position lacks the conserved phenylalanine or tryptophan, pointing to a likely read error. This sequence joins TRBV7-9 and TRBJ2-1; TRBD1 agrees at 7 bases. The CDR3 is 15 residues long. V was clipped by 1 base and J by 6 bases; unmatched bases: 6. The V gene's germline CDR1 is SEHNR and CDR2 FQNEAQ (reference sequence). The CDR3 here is CASSLGGRGPNEQFY. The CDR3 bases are TGTGCCAGCAGCTTAGGAGGTAGGGGGCCCAATGAGCAGTTCTAC.

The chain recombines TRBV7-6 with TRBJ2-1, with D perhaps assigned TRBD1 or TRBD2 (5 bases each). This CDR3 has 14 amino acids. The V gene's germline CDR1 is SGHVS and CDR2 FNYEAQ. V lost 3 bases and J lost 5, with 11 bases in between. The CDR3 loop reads CASSLFGTNNEQFF. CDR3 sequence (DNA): TGTGCCAGCAGCTTGTTCGGGACCAACAATGAGCAGTTCTTC.

The CDR3 coding sequence is TGTGCCAGCAGCTTCTCTGGGGACAGGGGTACTGGTGAGCAGTTCTTC. It is translated as CASSFSGDRGTGEQFF. This chain connects TRBV11-3 to TRBJ2-1; 10 bases align to TRBD1. Germline CDR1 reads SGHNT; CDR2 reads YENEEA. V lost 3 bases and J lost 9; bases outside the gene matches: 11. The CDR3 is 16 residues long.

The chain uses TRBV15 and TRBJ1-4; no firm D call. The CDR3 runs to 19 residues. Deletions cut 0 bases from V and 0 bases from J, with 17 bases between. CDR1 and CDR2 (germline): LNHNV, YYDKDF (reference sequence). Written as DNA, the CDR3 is TGTGCCACCAGCAGAGATAAGTCGAACCGGGCTTCAACTAATGAAAAACTGTTTTTT. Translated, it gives CATSRDKSNRASTNEKLFF.